These T cell receptor beta chains were read from a single sample in a study of blood T cell repertoires in COVID-19. Some clones are missing from TCRdb's copy, which holds only in-frame ones; the method was immunoSEQ multiplex PCR. The sample has roughly 100,000 clones; roughly 92% are singletons. The specimen sequenced was peripheral blood. Every receptor here comes from a woman in her forties or fifties with COVID-19, enrolled during active disease. The CDR3 runs from the conserved cysteine through the conserved F or W. Each record gives: clone size, J gene, D gene, V gene, CDR3 DNA, CDR3 protein. D genes are given only for firm matches. The size entry is marked missing in some rows and otherwise reads once, few, many or a size class.

once TRBJ1-1 NA TRBV11-2 TGTGCCAGCAGCTTAGGACAGTCGATCGTAATGAACACTGAAGCTTTCTTT CASSLGQSIVMNTEAFF
NA TRBJ1-1 TRBD1 TRBV7-3 TGTGCCAGCAGCTTACTCGGACAGGGGGTAACTGAAGCTTTCTTT CASSLLGQGVTEAFF
NA TRBJ1-1 TRBD1 TRBV11-3 TGTGCCAGCAGCTCCCCCCAGACAGGGATTGGCACTGAAGCTTTCTTT CASSSPQTGIGTEAFF
NA TRBJ1-1 TRBD1 TRBV24-1 TGTGCCACCAGTCCCACAACCGGGACAGGGAACACTGAAGCTTTCTTT CATSPTTGTGNTEAFF
NA TRBJ2-3 TRBD2 TRBV2 TGTGCCAGCATCCCGGGACTAGCGGGGGCAAGGGATACGCAGTATTTT CASIPGLAGARDTQYF
NA TRBJ1-2 TRBD1 TRBV6-5 TGTGCCAGCAGTTACACCCGGGACAGGGACTATGGCTACACCTTC CASSYTRDRDYGYTF
NA TRBJ1-4 NA TRBV12-3/TRBV12-4 TGTGCCAGCAAATACGGGGGTGAAAAACTGTTTTTT CASKYGGEKLFF
NA TRBJ2-2 TRBD2 TRBV11-2 TGTGCCAGCAGCCTCGTCCCCAGCGGGGACTTTATGAACACCGGGGAGCTGTTTTTT CASSLVPSGDFMNTGELFF
NA TRBJ1-5 NA TRBV27 TGTGCCAGCAGTTTAGACAGCGAATTCAATCAGCCCCAGCATTTT CASSLDSEFNQPQHF
once TRBJ2-2 TRBD1 TRBV2 TGTGCCAGCAGTTTACGACAGGGGGCTACCGGGGAGCTGTTTTTT CASSLRQGATGELFF
NA TRBJ1-6 TRBD1 TRBV18 TGTGCCAGCTCAACTCGGGGGACAGGGGCCTCACCCCTCCACTTT CASSTRGTGASPLHF
NA TRBJ1-1 NA TRBV11-3 TGTGCCAGCAGCTTAGGGCGGAGCACTGAAGCTTTCTTT CASSLGRSTEAFF
NA TRBJ1-4 NA TRBV4-1 TGCGCCAGCAGCCCGACAGCTTCTAATGAAAAACTGTTTTTT CASSPTASNEKLFF
NA TRBJ1-6 NA TRBV9 TGTGCCAGCAGCCCCCAAGGACAGTATAATTCACCCCTCCACTTT CASSPQGQYNSPLHF
NA TRBJ2-7 TRBD1 TRBV6-5 TGTGCCAGCAGTACCGCGACAGGGGACTACGAGCAGTACTTC CASSTATGDYEQYF
NA TRBJ1-1 TRBD1 TRBV7-8 TGTGCCAGCAGCCCGACCTGGACAGGGACTATTGAAGCTTTCTTT CASSPTWTGTIEAFF